Below, one TCR beta chain is given with its context. Its specificity is unknown. CD45RO-negative, CCR7-selected cells formed the naive CD8 fraction, which excluded terminally differentiated effector memory CD45RA+ cells. These data come from a study of shared clonotypes between healthy human individuals. About the study: CD4 naive and CD4 memory each took three plates per donor, while CD8 naive took two and CD8 memory one. Overall study findings and caveats: Across a handful of donors, naive CD4 shared 5% to 6%, naive CD8 under 4%, memory CD4 roughly 2.5%, memory CD8 about 0.38%. Blood was the sole source, and tissue repertoires probably differ.

Produced via immunoSEQ multiplex PCR; TCRdb's table is partial and in-frame only. The sample holds roughly 2.1 million clones, roughly 91% seen once. The CDR3 runs 15 residues. The junction had 12 bases not matched to a gene; V was cut back by 4 bases and J by 6 bases. Germline-derived CDR1 and CDR2 are SEHNR and FQNEAQ (reference sequence). Source material: naive CD8+ T cells from PBMCs. The clonotype comes from a man younger than 30 in good health. Some clones in this sample may be carry-over from other donors' samples. This chain joins TRBV7-9 and TRBJ2-7, with 7 nucleotides matching TRBD1. The CDR3 is CASSSSAQGNLEQYF. Written as DNA, the CDR3 is TGTGCCAGCAGCTCCTCAGCACAGGGGAACCTCGAGCAGTACTTC.